A selection of T cell receptor beta chains follows, all from one sample in a study of blood T cells in healthy people across ages. TCRdb fed the 5' RACE reads into MiXCR, producing one record per CDR3 protein. The data hold 780,000 or so distinct CDR3 sequences, with around a quarter observed a single time. These sequences were also reported in another study, on T cells of mothers and their children.

Material: blood. The source of these receptors is a boy aged 10-17 years in good health. The CDR3 runs from the conserved cysteine through the conserved F or W. A D gene is named only where the DNA matches it firmly. Clone size, where shown, is once, few, many, or a class for clones that have expanded.

size: -
J: TRBJ1-1
V: TRBV5-4
D: -
CDR3: CASSFGRLTEAFF
DNA: TGTGCCAGCAGCTTCGGGCGGCTCACTGAAGCTTTCTTT

size: once
J: TRBJ2-7
V: TRBV2
D: -
CDR3: CASSTGKTSYEQYF
DNA: TGTGCCAGCAGTACAGGGAAGACGAGCTACGAGCAGTACTTC

size: -
J: TRBJ1-5
V: TRBV19
D: -
CDR3: CASSVVPGQLNQPQHF
DNA: TGTGCCAGTAGTGTCGTACCGGGACAACTCAATCAGCCCCAGCATTTT

size: few
J: TRBJ1-2
V: TRBV5-1
D: -
CDR3: CASSAGDSYGYTF
DNA: TGCGCCAGCAGCGCTGGAGACAGCTATGGCTACACCTTC

size: -
J: TRBJ2-3
V: TRBV9
D: TRBD1
CDR3: CASSGQGLGSDTQYF
DNA: TGTGCCAGCAGCGGACAGGGATTAGGTTCGGATACGCAGTATTTT

size: few
J: TRBJ1-5
V: TRBV2
D: -
CDR3: CASSELGYSNQPQHF
DNA: TGTGCCAGCAGTGAGTTGGGATATAGCAATCAGCCCCAGCATTTT

size: few
J: TRBJ2-1
V: TRBV7-9
D: -
CDR3: CASSLVLAYNEQFF
DNA: TGTGCCAGCAGCTTAGTACTAGCCTACAATGAGCAGTTCTTC

size: few
J: TRBJ2-5
V: TRBV12-3/TRBV12-4
D: TRBD1
CDR3: CASSGGQVPQETQYF
DNA: TGTGCCAGCAGCGGGGGACAGGTGCCCCAAGAGACCCAGTACTTC

size: -
J: TRBJ2-7
V: TRBV5-1
D: TRBD1
CDR3: CASSGTGGPVGEQYF
DNA: TGCGCCAGCAGCGGGACAGGGGGACCGGTGGGCGAGCAGTACTTC

size: few
J: TRBJ2-5
V: TRBV5-1
D: -
CDR3: CASSNSGATGETQYF
DNA: TGCGCCAGCAGTAACTCCGGGGCAACTGGGGAGACCCAGTACTTC

size: -
J: TRBJ1-5
V: TRBV6-2/TRBV6-3
D: -
CDR3: CASSWTNSNQPQHF
DNA: TGTGCCAGCAGTTGGACAAATAGCAATCAGCCCCAGCATTTT

size: few
J: TRBJ2-1
V: TRBV6-2/TRBV6-3
D: TRBD1
CDR3: CASWGVTGAKYNEQFF
DNA: TGTGCCAGCTGGGGTGTTACAGGGGCCAAGTACAATGAGCAGTTCTTC

size: many
J: TRBJ2-3
V: TRBV7-2
D: -
CDR3: CASSLNDKAKYF
DNA: TGTGCCAGCAGCTTAAACGATAAGGCGAAGTATTTT

size: few
J: TRBJ1-4
V: TRBV20-1
D: -
CDR3: CSARDSGQGGEKLFF
DNA: TGCAGTGCTAGAGATTCCGGCCAGGGAGGGGAAAAACTGTTTTTT

size: -
J: TRBJ2-7
V: TRBV7-2
D: -
CDR3: CASSLAGIEQYF
DNA: TGTGCCAGCAGCTTGGCTGGAATCGAGCAGTACTTC

size: -
J: TRBJ2-7
V: TRBV10-3
D: -
CDR3: CAISEGQGGTYEQYF
DNA: TGTGCCATCAGTGAAGGGCAGGGGGGCACCTACGAGCAGTACTTC

size: -
J: TRBJ2-1
V: TRBV11-1
D: TRBD2
CDR3: CASSSPGTSGRASASYNEQLF
DNA: TGTGCCAGCAGCTCCCCCGGGACTAGCGGGAGGGCCAGTGCGTCCTACAATGAGCAGCTCTTC

size: -
J: TRBJ2-7
V: TRBV18
D: TRBD2
CDR3: CASSPRTSGGNHEQYF
DNA: TGTGCCAGCTCACCTAGGACTAGCGGGGGGAATCACGAGCAGTACTTC

size: few
J: TRBJ2-2
V: TRBV7-9
D: -
CDR3: CASSPRDWGDYTGELFF
DNA: TGTGCCAGCAGCCCTAGGGACTGGGGGGACTACACCGGGGAGCTGTTTTTT

size: -
J: TRBJ2-3
V: TRBV12-3/TRBV12-4
D: -
CDR3: CASRRTEDTDTQYF
DNA: TGTGCCAGCAGACGGACAGAAGACACAGATACGCAGTATTTT

size: many
J: TRBJ1-2
V: TRBV5-1
D: TRBD1
CDR3: CASSLAGGNYGYTF
DNA: TGTGCCAGCAGCTTAGCAGGGGGCAACTATGGCTACACCTTC

size: -
J: TRBJ2-1
V: TRBV7-2
D: TRBD2
CDR3: CASSSDATSGEGNEQFF
DNA: TGTGCCAGCAGCTCCGACGCTACTAGCGGAGAGGGGAATGAGCAGTTCTTC

size: -
J: TRBJ2-6
V: TRBV7-3
D: -
CDR3: CASSWNPGGANVLTF
DNA: TGTGCCAGCAGCTGGAATCCGGGTGGGGCCAACGTCCTGACTTTC

size: few
J: TRBJ1-2
V: TRBV6-6
D: TRBD1
CDR3: CASSYEQGALHCGYTF
DNA: TGTGCCAGCAGTTACGAGCAGGGGGCGCTTCACTGTGGCTACACCTTC

size: few
J: TRBJ2-7
V: TRBV4-3
D: TRBD1
CDR3: CASSQGVTGENEQYF
DNA: TGCGCCAGCAGCCAAGGGGTGACAGGGGAGAACGAGCAGTACTTC

size: -
J: TRBJ2-4
V: TRBV27
D: -
CDR3: CASSLRRDGNIQYF
DNA: TGTGCCAGCAGTTTGCGGCGGGATGGAAACATTCAGTACTTC

size: -
J: TRBJ2-1
V: TRBV7-2
D: TRBD1
CDR3: CASSLAGTGGGNEQFF
DNA: TGTGCCAGCAGCTTAGCGGGGACAGGGGGAGGGAATGAGCAGTTCTTC

size: few
J: TRBJ1-2
V: TRBV7-2
D: -
CDR3: CASSLTFNYGYTF
DNA: TGTGCCAGCAGCTTAACCTTTAACTATGGCTACACCTTC

size: -
J: TRBJ1-5
V: TRBV29-1
D: -
CDR3: CSVDSPGQPQHF
DNA: TGCAGCGTGGACAGCCCCGGACAGCCCCAGCATTTT

size: few
J: TRBJ1-5
V: TRBV7-2
D: TRBD1
CDR3: CASSPMWDRGPKSNQPQHF
DNA: TGTGCCAGCAGCCCGATGTGGGACAGGGGGCCAAAGAGCAATCAGCCCCAGCATTTT

size: few
J: TRBJ1-2
V: TRBV4-3
D: -
CDR3: CASSQDRQDYGYTF
DNA: TGCGCCAGCAGCCAAGATCGGCAGGACTATGGCTACACCTTC

size: -
J: TRBJ2-7
V: TRBV28
D: -
CDR3: CASSLPAREAEQYF
DNA: TGTGCCAGCAGTTTACCGGCCAGGGAGGCCGAGCAGTACTTC

size: few
J: TRBJ2-1
V: TRBV7-2
D: -
CDR3: CASSLRPLGLGEQFF
DNA: TGTGCCAGCAGCCTCCGCCCCCTAGGGTTAGGTGAGCAGTTCTTC

size: -
J: TRBJ2-7
V: TRBV2
D: TRBD2
CDR3: CASSVGGNLYEQYF
DNA: TGTGCCAGCAGCGTGGGAGGGAATCTCTACGAGCAGTACTTC

size: few
J: TRBJ1-1
V: TRBV6-5
D: -
CDR3: CASSYSIVGSSANTEAFF
DNA: TGTGCCAGCAGTTACTCGATAGTAGGATCCAGCGCGAACACTGAAGCTTTCTTT